This T cell receptor beta chain was retrieved from a study of a mutant IDH1 vaccine in newly diagnosed glioma. Study-level background: In some groups vaccination began 4-6 weeks post-radiotherapy; others received it with temozolomide. Previous treatment comprised radiotherapy, temozolomide, or both, mostly both. The treated group averaged 40.4 years old and was roughly 62% male, roughly 38% female.

The protocol was immunoSEQ multiplex PCR, while the TCRdb copy is restricted to in-frame clones and leaves out a portion. The sample records tens of thousands of clones, roughly 74% being singletons. Findings and limits, study-wide: Pseudoprogression appeared unlinked to shifts in leading peripheral T cell clonotypes.

Time point in this sample: week 35, safety follow-up. Every vaccination contained 300 ug of the mutant IDH1 20-mer peptide and was paired with topical imiquimod. With respect to this clone: What it recognizes is unknown.

V was pared by 7 bases and J by 8 bases, with 11 bases between. Germline V gene data show CDR1 as SQVTM and CDR2 as ANQGSEA. The CDR3 length is 11 residues. The specimen was PBMCs, collected from a glioma patient whose treatment included an IDH1 peptide vaccine. The sequence came from a man aged 45-65 years with glioma. This chain joins TRBV29-1 and TRBJ1-4, with unresolved D. The CDR3 loop is CSADPGEKLFF. In DNA, the CDR3 is TGCAGCGCTGATCCGGGGGAAAAACTGTTTTTT.